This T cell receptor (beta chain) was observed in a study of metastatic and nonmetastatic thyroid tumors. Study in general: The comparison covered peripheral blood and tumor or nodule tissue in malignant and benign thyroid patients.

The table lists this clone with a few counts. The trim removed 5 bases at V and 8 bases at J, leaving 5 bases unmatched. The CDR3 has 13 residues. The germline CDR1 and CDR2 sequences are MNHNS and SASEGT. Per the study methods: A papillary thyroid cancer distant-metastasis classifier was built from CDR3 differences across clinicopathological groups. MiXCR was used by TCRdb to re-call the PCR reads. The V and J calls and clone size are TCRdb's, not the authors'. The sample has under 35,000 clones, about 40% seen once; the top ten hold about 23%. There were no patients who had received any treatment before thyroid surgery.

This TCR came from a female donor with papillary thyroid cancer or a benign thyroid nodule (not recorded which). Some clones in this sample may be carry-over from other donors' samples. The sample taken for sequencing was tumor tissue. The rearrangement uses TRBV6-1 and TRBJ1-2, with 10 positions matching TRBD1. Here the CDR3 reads CASSTGTGEGYTF. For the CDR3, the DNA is TGTGCCAGCAGTACGGGGACAGGGGAGGGCTACACCTTC.